This entry concerns a single TCR beta chain. There are 16 residues in the CDR3. J gave up 6 bases and V 6 bases, and 11 bases lay outside the gene matches. Germline assignment: CDR1 LNHDA and CDR2 SQIVND (reference sequence). Data came from immunoSEQ multiplex PCR; TCRdb stores just in-frame clones and leaves some out. This table holds fewer than 90,000 clones, 75% to 80% found once. This specimen comes from a study of blood T cell repertoires in COVID-19. Study-wide background: The United States, Italy and Spain provided the acute and convalescent COVID-19 samples.

This TCR was recovered from a man between 65 and 85 years old with COVID-19, enrolled during active disease. Sequencing was done on a sample of peripheral blood. The genes are TRBV19 and TRBJ1-5, with 10 bases aligning to TRBD1. In nucleotides, the CDR3 is TGTGCCAGTAGACGCATGACAGGGGGCGAAGGTCAGCCCCAGCATTTT. Its protein product is CASRRMTGGEGQPQHF.